This is a list of T cell receptor beta chains from one sample in a study of T cells in Graves' hyperthyroidism and ophthalmopathy. TCRdb used MiXCR to reprocess the multiplex PCR reads, holding one entry per CDR3 protein. The sample records under 450,000 distinct CDR3 sequences, around a sixth being singletons. Sequences were obtained from blood. Receptors originate from a woman in her late teens or twenties with Graves' hyperthyroidism. The CDR3 runs from the conserved cysteine through the conserved F or W. The order of the fields is J gene, V gene, clone size, CDR3 protein. Where a row states a size, it is once, few, many or the class of an expanded clone; other rows omit it.

TRBJ2-3,TRBV6-4,many,CASSLQQGSSTDTQYF
TRBJ2-1,TRBV2,many,CASSPETGNEQFF
TRBJ2-6,TRBV5-6,few,CASNLRIVSGANVLTF
TRBJ1-1,TRBV2,many,CASSYGRETEAFF
TRBJ1-2,TRBV6-2/TRBV6-3,NA,CASSPQGAHGYTF
TRBJ2-7,TRBV7-6,many,CASSLVGPGQSFKFGYEQYF
TRBJ2-3,TRBV6-1,few,CASIFSRPGTSTDTQYF
TRBJ2-1,TRBV11-3,NA,CASSTRDRGYNEQFF
TRBJ1-1,TRBV18,many,CASSSYDENTEAFF
TRBJ2-2,TRBV20-1,few,CSAGGANTGELFF
TRBJ2-7,TRBV19,NA,CASSMTGGYEQYF
TRBJ2-7,TRBV5-1,NA,CASSLKPGTGSYEQYF
TRBJ2-7,TRBV6-9,NA,CASSSTPGTATYEQYF
TRBJ1-1,TRBV29-1,many,CSVGIIGTEAFF
TRBJ1-1,TRBV6-1,many,CASTLTGILEAFF
TRBJ2-6,TRBV12-3/TRBV12-4,many,CASSLQGLSGANVLTF
TRBJ1-6,TRBV5-4,few,CASSLERTGLGSPLHF
TRBJ2-1,TRBV20-1,many,CSAQRVAAYNEQFF
TRBJ1-1,TRBV29-1,NA,CSVDRGPMNTEAFF
TRBJ2-5,TRBV9,NA,CASLPDSGETQYF
TRBJ1-2,TRBV28,NA,CASRGYMGYTF
TRBJ2-5,TRBV9,few,CASSPGKERRQYF
TRBJ1-2,TRBV29-1,many,CSAAPGLREYGYTF
TRBJ2-2,TRBV24-1,once,CATSDGGRSRGGELFF
TRBJ2-7,TRBV7-2,many,CASSLIGIPTLYEQYF
TRBJ1-4,TRBV25-1,NA,CASSDGTPTNEKLFF
TRBJ1-4,TRBV3-1,many,CASSQSDRGGEKLFF
TRBJ2-5,TRBV4-2,NA,CASSQGSSGGAETQYF